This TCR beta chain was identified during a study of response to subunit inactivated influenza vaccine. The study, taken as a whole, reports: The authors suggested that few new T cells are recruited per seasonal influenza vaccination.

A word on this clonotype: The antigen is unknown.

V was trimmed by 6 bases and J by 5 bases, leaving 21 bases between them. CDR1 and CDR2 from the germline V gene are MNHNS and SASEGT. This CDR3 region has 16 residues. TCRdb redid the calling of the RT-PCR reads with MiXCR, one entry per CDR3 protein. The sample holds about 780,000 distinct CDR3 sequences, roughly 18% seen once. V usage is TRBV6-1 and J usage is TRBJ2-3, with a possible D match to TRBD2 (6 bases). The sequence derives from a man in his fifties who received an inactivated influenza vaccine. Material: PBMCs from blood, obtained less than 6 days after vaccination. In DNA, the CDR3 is TGTGCCAGCAGCCCCCCTAGCTCTGGGGGGAGAGATACGCAGTATTTT. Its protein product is CASSPPSSGGRDTQYF.